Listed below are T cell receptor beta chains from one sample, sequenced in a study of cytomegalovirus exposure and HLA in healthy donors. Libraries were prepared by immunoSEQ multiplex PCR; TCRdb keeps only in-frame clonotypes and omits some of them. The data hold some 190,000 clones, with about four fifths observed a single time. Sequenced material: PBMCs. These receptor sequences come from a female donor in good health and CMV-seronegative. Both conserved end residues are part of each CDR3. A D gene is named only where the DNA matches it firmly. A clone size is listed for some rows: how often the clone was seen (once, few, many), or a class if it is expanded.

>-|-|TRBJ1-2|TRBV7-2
TGTGCCAGCAGCTTAGCGGAGGGGAACTATGGCTACACCTTC
CASSLAEGNYGYTF
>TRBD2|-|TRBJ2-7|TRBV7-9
TGTGCCAGCAGCGAAAAAGGGACTACCTACGAGCAGTACTTC
CASSEKGTTYEQYF
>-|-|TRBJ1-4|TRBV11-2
TGTGCCAGCAGCTTAGGATGGGGGGGTGGAGAAAAACTGTTTTTT
CASSLGWGGGEKLFF
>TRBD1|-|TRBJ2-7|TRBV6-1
TGTGCCAGCAGGGAAGGGACAGGAGTCGCCCCCCAGGGCGAGCAGTACTTC
CASREGTGVAPQGEQYF
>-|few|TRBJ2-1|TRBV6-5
TGTGCCAGCAAAGGGACTCGGGGTGAGCAGTTCTTC
CASKGTRGEQFF
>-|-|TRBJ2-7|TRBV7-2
TGTGCCAGCAGCTCCGGGAGAGTAGAGCAGTACTTC
CASSSGRVEQYF
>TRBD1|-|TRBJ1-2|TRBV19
TGTGCCAGGGGGACAGGGAACTATGGCTACACCTTC
CARGTGNYGYTF
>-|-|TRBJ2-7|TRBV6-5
TGTGCCAGCAGTCCTATGACAGGCTACGAGCAGTACTTC
CASSPMTGYEQYF
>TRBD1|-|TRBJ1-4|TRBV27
TGTGCCAGCAGTTTTCTCGGGACAGGCGATGAAAAACTGTTTTTT
CASSFLGTGDEKLFF
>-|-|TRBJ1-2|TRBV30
TGTGCCGGAGAGGCGGCCCCGCATGGCTACACCTTC
CAGEAAPHGYTF
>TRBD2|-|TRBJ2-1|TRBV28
TGTGCCAGTTTGATTGCGGGAGAATCGGGGAATGAGCAGTTCTTC
CASLIAGESGNEQFF
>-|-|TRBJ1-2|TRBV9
TGTGCCAGCAGCGCCCTGACAGGCTTACCGACCTATGGCTACACCTTC
CASSALTGLPTYGYTF
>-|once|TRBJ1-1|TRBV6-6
TGTGCCAGCAGTTACGTCAAGAACACTGAAGCTTTCTTT
CASSYVKNTEAFF
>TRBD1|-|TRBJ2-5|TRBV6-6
TGTGCCAGCAGTACCGGGACAGGGGGAGAGACCCAGTACTTC
CASSTGTGGETQYF
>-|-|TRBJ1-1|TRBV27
TGTGCCAGCTCTGCTCCGGGTACTGAAGCTTTCTTT
CASSAPGTEAFF
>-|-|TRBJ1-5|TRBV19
TGTGCCAGTATTGATCCGGGGAAGTCAGTTTATCAGCCCCAGCATTTT
CASIDPGKSVYQPQHF
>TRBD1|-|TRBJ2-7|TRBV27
TGTGCCAGCAGTTTCCAGCCGGGACAGGGGTCTCCCTACGAGCAGTACTTC
CASSFQPGQGSPYEQYF
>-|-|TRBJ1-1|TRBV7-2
TGTGCCAGCAGCTTGAACAGGGAAGCTTTCTTT
CASSLNREAFF
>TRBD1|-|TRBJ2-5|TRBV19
TGTGCCAGTAGTAATCGGGGACAGGGGGAAGAGACCCAGTACTTC
CASSNRGQGEETQYF
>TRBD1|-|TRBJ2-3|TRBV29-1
TGCAGCGTTGATCAACAGGGGCTACGCACAGATACGCAGTATTTT
CSVDQQGLRTDTQYF
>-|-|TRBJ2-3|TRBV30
TGTGCCTGGAACCAAAAAACCGGGACTCTCCCTAGCACAGATACGCAGTATTTT
CAWNQKTGTLPSTDTQYF
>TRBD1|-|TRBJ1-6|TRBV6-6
TGTGCCAGCAGAAGACAGGGGGGGAATAATTCACCCCTCCACTTT
CASRRQGGNNSPLHF
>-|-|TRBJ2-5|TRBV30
TGTGCCTGGAGTTCCGGGGGAGGGACCCAGTACTTC
CAWSSGGGTQYF
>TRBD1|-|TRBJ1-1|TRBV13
TGTGCCAGCAGCCCTCGCCTGGGACAGCACCTGAACACTGAAGCTTTCTTT
CASSPRLGQHLNTEAFF
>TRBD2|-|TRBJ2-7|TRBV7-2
TGTGCCAGCAGCCCCTCCACTAGCGCCAGCTCCTACGAGCAGTACTTC
CASSPSTSASSYEQYF
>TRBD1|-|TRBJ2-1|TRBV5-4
TGTGCCAGCAGCAGAGGGGCTTGGGGACAGGGTCGGAATGAGCAGTTCTTC
CASSRGAWGQGRNEQFF
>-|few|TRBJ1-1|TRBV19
TGTGCCAGTAGTATTTGGGCCGGAATCACCGGTGAAGCTTTCTTT
CASSIWAGITGEAFF
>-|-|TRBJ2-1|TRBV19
TGTGCCAGTAGTATAGGACCCCCCGGAGCAGACAATGAGCAGTTCTTC
CASSIGPPGADNEQFF
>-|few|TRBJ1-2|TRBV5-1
TGCGCCAGCAGCTTGGCGGGAGGGTTGCAGCACTACTATGGCTACACCTTC
CASSLAGGLQHYYGYTF
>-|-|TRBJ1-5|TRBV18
TGTGCCAGCTCCCAACAGGGAGGGGATCAGCCCCAGCATTTT
CASSQQGGDQPQHF
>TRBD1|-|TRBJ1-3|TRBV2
TGTGCCAGCAGTGAACCGGGACAGAGGTCTGGAAACACCATATATTTT
CASSEPGQRSGNTIYF
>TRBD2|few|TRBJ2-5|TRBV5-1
TGCGCCAGCAGCTTGGACTCCGGGACTAGCGGGAGGCCCGGGCAAGAGACCCAGTACTTC
CASSLDSGTSGRPGQETQYF
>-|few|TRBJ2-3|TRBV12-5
TGTGCTAGTGCCATAGCGTGGAGCACAGATACGCAGTATTTT
CASAIAWSTDTQYF
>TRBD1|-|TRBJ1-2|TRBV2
TGTGCCAGCAGTGAGACAGGGGGCTCTGGCTACACCTTC
CASSETGGSGYTF
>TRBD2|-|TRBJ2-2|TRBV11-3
TGTGCCAGCAGCTTAGAGCGGGGGATGAACACCGGGGAGCTGTTTTTT
CASSLERGMNTGELFF
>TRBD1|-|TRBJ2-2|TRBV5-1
TGCGCCAGCAGCTTGGGACTGACAGGGACGAACACCGGGGAGCTGTTTTTT
CASSLGLTGTNTGELFF